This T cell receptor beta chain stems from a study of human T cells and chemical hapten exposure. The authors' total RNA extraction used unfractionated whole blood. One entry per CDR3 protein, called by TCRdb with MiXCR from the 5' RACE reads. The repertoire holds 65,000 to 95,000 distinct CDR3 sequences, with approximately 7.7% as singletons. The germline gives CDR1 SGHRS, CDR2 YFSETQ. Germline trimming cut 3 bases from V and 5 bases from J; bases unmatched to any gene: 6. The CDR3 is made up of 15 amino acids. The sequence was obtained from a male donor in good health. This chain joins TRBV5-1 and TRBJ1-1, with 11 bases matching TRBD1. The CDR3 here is CASSSLGQGATEAFF. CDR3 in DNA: TGCGCCAGCAGCTCCCTCGGACAGGGGGCGACTGAAGCTTTCTTT.